This TCR beta chain was found in a study of T cells after somatic rescue of genetic block. Sequencing was performed with immunoSEQ multiplex PCR; in TCRdb, only in-frame clones are kept and a portion is missing. The repertoire holds over 55,000 clones, roughly nine tenths seen once, with 3% in the top ten. The CDR3 is made up of 14 amino acids. Trimming removed 3 bases from V and 0 bases from J, with 5 bases in between. Germline loops: CDR1 KGHSH, CDR2 LQKENI. Material: peripheral blood mononuclear cells (PBMCs). This chain uses TRBV18 with TRBJ1-4; D perhaps matches TRBD1 (5 bases). The receptor was derived from a man aged 35 to 55. The CDR3 coding sequence is TGTGCCAGCTCACCGACAGCAACTAATGAAAAACTGTTTTTT. This sequence encodes CASSPTATNEKLFF.